This T cell receptor beta chain is from a study of blood T cells in healthy people across ages. General study points: As age increased, TCR beta diversity per million T cells fell in a roughly linear fashion. The study found TCR beta diversity correlated strongly with naive T cell percentage.

In terms of origin and age, donors were healthy Caucasian individuals from Russia aged roughly 6 to 95. A second PCR, run for roughly 7 to 12 cycles, used a sample-barcoded 5' primer plus a J-beta primer mix. Tagging of each cDNA molecule was performed by a template-switch adaptor with 12 random nucleotides. Via MiXCR, TCRdb re-called the 5' RACE reads, giving one row per CDR3 protein. The profile shows around 2 million distinct CDR3 sequences, 39% of them singletons. Concerning this clonotype itself: Antigen unknown.

The sequence derives from a human donor in good health. The source material was blood.

CDR3 sequence: CSVETQGLLHF. For the CDR3, the DNA is TGCAGCGTTGAAACCCAGGGTCTTCTCCACTTT. The chain links TRBV29-1 to TRBJ1-6; tentatively, D is TRBD1 (5 bases). The CDR3 has 11 amino acids. Germline-derived CDR1 and CDR2 are SQVTM and ANQGSEA. Trimming left V 2 bases short and J 16 bases short, with 12 bases between.